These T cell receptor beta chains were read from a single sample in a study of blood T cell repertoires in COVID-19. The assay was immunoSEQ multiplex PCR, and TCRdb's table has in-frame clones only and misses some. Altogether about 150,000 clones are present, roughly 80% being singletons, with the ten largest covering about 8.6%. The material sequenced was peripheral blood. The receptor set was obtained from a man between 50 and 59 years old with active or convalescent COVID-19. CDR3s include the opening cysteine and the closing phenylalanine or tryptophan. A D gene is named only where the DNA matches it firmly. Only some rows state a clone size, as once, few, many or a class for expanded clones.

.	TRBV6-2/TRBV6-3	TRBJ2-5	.	TGTGCCAGCAGTTACTCGGAGTACCAAGAGACCCAGTACTTC	CASSYSEYQETQYF
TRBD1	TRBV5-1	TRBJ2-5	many	TGCGCCAGCATCTCCCCTGGACAGGGGGAGACCCAGTACTTC	CASISPGQGETQYF
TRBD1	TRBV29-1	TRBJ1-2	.	TGCAGCGTGGCCACAGGGGGCATGGGCTACACCTTC	CSVATGGMGYTF
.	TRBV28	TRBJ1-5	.	TGTGCCAGCACAAGTGGCGGGGCAGCGCCCAATCAGCCCCAGCATTTT	CASTSGGAAPNQPQHF
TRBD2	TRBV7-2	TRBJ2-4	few	TGTGCCAGCAGCTTAGTGTCTAGCGGGAGTGGGGGAAACATTCAGTACTTC	CASSLVSSGSGGNIQYF
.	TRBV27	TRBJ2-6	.	TGTGCCAGCAGTTTAGGGCCGCCCGGGGCCAACGTCCTGACTTTC	CASSLGPPGANVLTF
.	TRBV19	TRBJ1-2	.	TGTGCCAGTAGTATAGCCCGGGATGGCTACACCTTC	CASSIARDGYTF
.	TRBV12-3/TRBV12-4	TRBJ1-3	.	TGTGCCAGCAGTACAGGATCTGGAAACACCATATATTTT	CASSTGSGNTIYF
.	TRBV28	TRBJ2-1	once	TGTGCCAGTTCTAATCTGGCGGGACCATACAATGAGCAGTTCTTC	CASSNLAGPYNEQFF
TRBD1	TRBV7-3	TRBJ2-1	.	TGTGCCAGCAGCCCCTCGACAGGGGGGCTAGGTGGTGAGCAGTTCTTC	CASSPSTGGLGGEQFF
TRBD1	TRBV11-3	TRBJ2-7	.	TGTGCCAGCAGTCCCGACGGGGACAGGGGCTACGAGCAGTACTTC	CASSPDGDRGYEQYF
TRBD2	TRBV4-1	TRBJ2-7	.	TGCGCCAGCAGAAGCCTAGCGGGAGACGAGCAGTACTTC	CASRSLAGDEQYF
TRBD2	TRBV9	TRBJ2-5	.	TGTGCCAGCAGCCCCGGGGGGAGGGCACAAGAGACCCAGTACTTC	CASSPGGRAQETQYF
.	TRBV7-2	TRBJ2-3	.	TGTGCCAGCAGCTTAGGGGGGGAATCGTCGACAGATACGCAGTATTTT	CASSLGGESSTDTQYF
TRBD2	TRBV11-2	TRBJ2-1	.	TGTGCCAGCAGGCTACTAGCGGGAGGCGCAAGCTCCTACAATGAGCAGTTCTTC	CASRLLAGGASSYNEQFF
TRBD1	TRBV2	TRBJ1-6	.	TGTGCCAGCAGGGACAGGGGGAACTCACCCCTCCACTTT	CASRDRGNSPLHF
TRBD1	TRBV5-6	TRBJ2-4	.	TGTGCCAGCAGCGCGATCGACAGGGGATACATTCAGTACTTC	CASSAIDRGYIQYF
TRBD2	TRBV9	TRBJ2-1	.	TGTGCCAGCAGCGTAGCGGGACTAGCGGGAGGAGATGAGCAGTTCTTC	CASSVAGLAGGDEQFF
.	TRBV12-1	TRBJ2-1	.	TGTGCCAGCAGCTTAAAAGGACTAGCGGGAGGCCCGCATGAGCAGTTCTTC	CASSLKGLAGGPHEQFF
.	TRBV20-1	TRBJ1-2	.	TGCAGTGCTAGTTCTCAGGGCGGAGGCTACACCTTC	CSASSQGGGYTF